This passage covers 21 T cell receptor beta chains from one sample sequenced in a study of blood T cell repertoires in COVID-19. Method: immunoSEQ multiplex PCR; TCRdb's copy keeps in-frame clones and lacks some. In the table there are around 70,000 clones, around 86% of which are singletons. Sequencing was carried out using peripheral blood. Receptors originate from a man between 45 and 60 years old with active COVID-19.

V usage is TRBV19 and J usage is TRBJ1-5; D is uncertain. V was shortened by 5 bases and J by 11 bases, with 10 bases between the two germline ends. CDR3 size: 11 residues. Germline CDR1 and CDR2: LNHDA and SQIVND (reference sequence). The DNA for the CDR3 is TGTGCCAGTAGTCTGGGCACCACCCAGCATTTT. Protein: CASSLGTTQHF.

J is TRBJ2-7 and V is TRBV28; TRBD1 aligns across 8 bases. The germline gives CDR1 MDHEN, CDR2 SYDVKM. The V and J ends lost 5 bases and 3 bases, in that order; junction bases with no gene match: 6. The CDR3 totals 14 residues. The CDR3 DNA is TGTGCCAGCAGTCCGGGACAGGTCCTCTACGAGCAGTACTTC. Translating it yields CASSPGQVLYEQYF.

The chain joins TRBV19 to TRBJ1-1; 8 bases are shared with TRBD1. J lost 6 bases, V lost 5 bases, and 8 bases had no gene match. There are 14 residues in the CDR3. The germline CDR1 and CDR2 sequences are LNHDA and SQIVND (reference sequence). CDR3 region: CASSQRQGSPEAFF. CDR3 DNA sequence: TGTGCCAGTAGTCAACGACAGGGGTCCCCTGAAGCTTTCTTT.

The rearrangement uses TRBV11-2 and TRBJ2-1, with D maybe TRBD1 (6 bases). Germline V gene data show CDR1 as SGHAT and CDR2 as FQNNGV. Trimming took 3 bases from V and 4 from J, leaving 10 bases between them. There are 14 residues in the CDR3. This chain's CDR3 is CASSLARGYNEQFF. The DNA for the CDR3 is TGTGCCAGCAGCTTGGCCAGGGGATACAATGAGCAGTTCTTC.

This chain links TRBV5-4 with TRBJ2-5; perhaps TRBD1 as D (6 bases). The CDR3 length is 15 residues. The germline CDR1 and CDR2 sequences are SGHNT and YYREEE (reference sequence). The V end was cut by 0 bases, the J end by 3 bases, with 12 bases between. The CDR3 spells CASSLVRGSEETQYF. The CDR3 nucleotides are TGTGCCAGCAGCTTGGTCAGGGGCAGTGAAGAGACCCAGTACTTC.

The chain employs TRBV5-8 and TRBJ2-7; TRBD1 is a possible D gene (5 bases). The germline V gene has CDR1 SGHTS and CDR2 YDEGEE. CDR3 length equals 16 residues. V was pared by 2 bases and J by 0 bases, with 15 bases between. CDR3 protein: CASSFPGSHPSYEQYF. The DNA for the CDR3 is TGTGCCAGCAGCTTTCCAGGGTCCCACCCCTCCTACGAGCAGTACTTC.

The chain carries TRBV28 and TRBJ1-2; D is possibly TRBD1 (5 bases). V lost 0 bases to trimming and J lost 4 bases, with 6 bases between them. The CDR3 runs to 13 residues. Germline-derived CDR1 and CDR2 are MDHEN and SYDVKM. Written as DNA, the CDR3 is TGTGCCAGCAGTTTATGGGGGGGCTATGGCTACACCTTC. This sequence encodes CASSLWGGYGYTF.

The rearrangement joins TRBV10-3 to TRBJ2-1; 7 bases match TRBD1. Trimming cost V 6 bases and J 3 bases; bases outside gene matches: 11. Per germline, CDR1 ENHRY and CDR2 SYGVKD. The CDR3 sequence is 16 residues long. The CDR3 nucleotides read TGTGCCATCAGGAAAACCGGGACAGCCGACTACAATGAGCAGTTCTTC. Its protein product is CAIRKTGTADYNEQFF.

The J gene is TRBJ2-3, the V gene TRBV5-1, with TRBD1 matching 7 bases. The germline gives CDR1 SGHRS, CDR2 YFSETQ. The CDR3 totals 15 residues. J gave up 6 bases and V 0 bases, and 7 bases lay outside the gene matches. In DNA, the CDR3 is TGCGCCAGCAGCTTGGAGGCAGGGGGTTTTGATACGCAGTATTTT. Translation: CASSLEAGGFDTQYF.

CDR3 in amino acids: CASSQGFGTGGSYEQYF. CDR3 in DNA: TGCGCCAGCAGCCAAGGCTTCGGGACAGGGGGCTCCTACGAGCAGTACTTC. This sequence joins TRBV4-3 and TRBJ2-7, with 11 nucleotides matching TRBD1. CDR3 length equals 17 residues. The germline V gene has CDR1 LGHNA and CDR2 YSLEER. The J segment lost 0 bases and the V segment lost 1 base, leaving 5 bases of the junction unmatched.

The chain links TRBV4-1 to TRBJ2-7, with 8 nucleotides matching TRBD1. Trimming removed 0 bases from V and 3 bases from J; junction bases left unmatched: 7. Germline CDR1 and CDR2: MGHRA and YSYEKL. CDR3 length equals 16 residues. Written as DNA, the CDR3 is TGCGCCAGCAGCCAAGAAGGTACAGGGGGAGACTACGAGCAGTACTTC. This codes for CASSQEGTGGDYEQYF.

The chain recombines TRBV11-2 with TRBJ1-5, with a tentative D call TRBD1 (6 bases). The ends were cut back, 7 bases at V and 2 bases at J, with 27 bases in the middle. CDR3 length equals 19 residues. Germline lookup yields CDR1 SGHAT and CDR2 FQNNGV. The CDR3 protein is CASNPRGRSNQPGNQPQHF. As DNA, the CDR3 is TGTGCCAGCAACCCCAGGGGACGTAGCAATCAGCCCGGCAATCAGCCCCAGCATTTT.

The chain has TRBV15 and TRBJ2-7; D may be TRBD2 (7 bases). V was cut by 0 bases and J by 6 bases, with 12 bases left in between. This CDR3 is 14 amino acids long. Germline V gene sequence: CDR1 LNHNV, CDR2 YYDKDF (reference sequence). The chain's CDR3 is CATSREPRGGEQYF. CDR3 DNA sequence: TGTGCCACCAGCAGAGAGCCAAGGGGGGGCGAGCAGTACTTC. Using reference TRBV15 and TRBJ2-7 for the parts outside the CDR3, the full variable domain is DAMVIQNPRYQVTQFGKPVTLSCSQTLNHNVMYWYQQKSSQAPKLLFHYYDKDFNNEADTPDNFQSRRPNTSFCFLDIRSPGLGDTAMYLCATSREPRGGEQYFGPGTRLTVT.

The chain links TRBV30 to TRBJ1-1; 10 bases match TRBD1. CDR1 GTSNPN and CDR2 SVGIG come from the germline V gene (reference sequence). J lost 0 bases, V lost 3 bases, and 4 bases had no gene match. This CDR3 region has 15 residues. The CDR3 nucleotides are TGTGCCTGGAGCTCAGGGACAGGGGTGAACACTGAAGCTTTCTTT. Amino acids: CAWSSGTGVNTEAFF. Combining the CDR3 with reference TRBV30 and TRBJ1-1 gives the whole variable domain SQTIHQWPATLVQPVGSPLSLECTVEGTSNPNLYWYRQAAGRGLQLLFYSVGIGQISSEVPQNLSASRPQDRQFILSSKKLLLSDSGFYLCAWSSGTGVNTEAFFGQGTRLTVV.

This clone was seen only once. The V gene is TRBV5-6, the J gene TRBJ1-1, with D tentatively TRBD1 (5 bases). Between the trimmed V and J ends, which lost 0 bases and 5 bases, there was a span of 14 bases. The CDR3 consists of 15 residues. The germline CDR1 and CDR2 sequences are SGHDT and YYEEEE. The CDR3 spells CASSLDPGDWTEAFF. Written as DNA, the CDR3 is TGTGCCAGCAGCTTGGATCCGGGGGACTGGACTGAAGCTTTCTTT.

This clone appeared a single time. The V call is TRBV5-1, the J call TRBJ2-1; possible D gene TRBD1, 6 bases. CDR1 is SGHRS, CDR2 YFSETQ, per germline. V shed 4 bases and J shed 8 bases, with 19 bases lying between them. This CDR3 has 15 residues. The CDR3 sequence is CASSRGQNGVDEQFF. The CDR3 DNA follows: TGCGCCAGCAGCCGCGGACAGAACGGAGTGGATGAGCAGTTCTTC.

The chain joins TRBV19 to TRBJ1-2; the match to TRBD1 covers 8 bases. The CDR3 runs 13 residues. Losses at the gene ends were 6 bases for V and 4 bases for J; bases not matched to a gene: 4. Germline CDR1 is LNHDA and CDR2 is SQIVND (reference sequence). CDR3 loop: CASSPDRGYGYTF. CDR3 DNA sequence: TGTGCCAGTAGCCCTGACAGGGGCTATGGCTACACCTTC.

This sequence joins TRBV28 and TRBJ1-4, with D perhaps TRBD1 (5 bases). The germline V gene encodes CDR1 MDHEN and CDR2 SYDVKM. Deletions cut 4 bases from V and 3 bases from J, with 24 bases between. This CDR3 contains 19 residues. CDR3 nucleotide sequence: TGTGCCAGCAGTTCTAATGGGGCGCCTGGGGCTCCTGCTAATGAAAAACTGTTTTTT. Amino acids: CASSSNGAPGAPANEKLFF.

The V gene is TRBV28, the J gene TRBJ2-7; D gene ambiguous. The CDR3 is made up of 12 amino acids. CDR1 and CDR2 (germline): MDHEN, SYDVKM. The V end lost 2 bases, the J end lost 3 bases, and 5 bases lay between the germline ends. CDR3 bases: TGTGCCAGCAGTTTAAACGGCTACGAGCAGTACTTC. Protein: CASSLNGYEQYF. The full variable domain, its missing parts supplied by reference TRBV28 and TRBJ2-7, is DVKVTQSSRYLVKRTGEKVFLECVQDMDHENMFWYRQDPGLGLRLIYFSYDVKMKEKGDIPEGYSVSREKKERFSLILESASTNQTSMYLCASSLNGYEQYFGPGTRLTVT.

Here the CDR3 reads CASTDRVSGANVLTF. CDR3 in DNA: TGTGCCAGCACGGACAGGGTCTCTGGGGCCAACGTCCTGACTTTC. The chain employs TRBV6-4 and TRBJ2-6; 8 bases are shared with TRBD1. The V gene's germline CDR1 is MRHNA and CDR2 SNTAGT. After removal of 7 bases from V and 0 bases from J, the junction contained 2 bases not matched to a gene. The CDR3 runs 15 residues.

The V call is TRBV15, the J call TRBJ2-3, with D tentatively TRBD2 (7 bases). Deletions cut 3 bases from V and 6 bases from J, with 16 bases between. The CDR3 runs to 15 residues. The germline CDR1 and CDR2 sequences are LNHNV and YYDKDF (reference sequence). CDR3 sequence: CATSRGGARRDTQYF. The CDR3 DNA is TGTGCCACCAGCAGGGGGGGGGCTCGGAGGGATACGCAGTATTTT.